One sample yielded the 25 T cell receptor beta chains listed below, sequenced in a study of shared clonotypes between healthy human individuals. Measured with immunoSEQ multiplex PCR; TCRdb has only the in-frame clones, and not every one. The sample shows hundreds of thousands of clones, around 97% of them seen only once. What was sequenced was naive CD4+ T cells sorted from blood. As to subset: CD45RA+ positively selected. The receptors stem from a woman in her twenties or thirties in good health.

The V gene is TRBV5-1, the J gene TRBJ2-2; D unresolved. Germline V gives CDR1 SGHRS, CDR2 YFSETQ. The CDR3 runs to 13 residues. V lost 0 bases and J lost 7, with 7 bases in between. In nucleotides, the CDR3 is TGCGCCAGCAGCTTGGATTGGGGCGGGGAGCTGTTTTTT. This gives the protein CASSLDWGGELFF.

This chain connects TRBV7-8 to TRBJ2-7; 9 bases agree with TRBD1. The CDR3 sequence is 15 residues long. The junction had 8 bases not matched to a gene; V was cut back by 3 bases and J by 5 bases. Germline CDR1 is SGHVS and CDR2 is FQNEAQ. The CDR3 is CASSFPGTGKNEQYF. The DNA of the CDR3 is TGTGCCAGCAGCTTCCCCGGGACAGGGAAGAACGAGCAGTACTTC.

The rearrangement joins TRBV4-1 to TRBJ2-1; 7 nucleotides match TRBD1. From germline, CDR1 is MGHRA and CDR2 YSYEKL. After removal of 1 base from V and 9 bases from J, the junction contained 6 bases not matched to a gene. The CDR3 consists of 14 residues. The CDR3 DNA follows: TGCGCCAGCAGCCAAGCCGACAGGGCAGGTGAGCAGTTCTTC. It is translated as CASSQADRAGEQFF.

This chain joins TRBV28 and TRBJ2-5, with 11 nucleotides matching TRBD2. Germline V CDR1 and CDR2: MDHEN, SYDVKM. Germline trimming cut 6 bases from V and 5 bases from J; bases unmatched to any gene: 8. The CDR3 is 15 amino acids. The CDR3 loop reads CASRLAGVVGETQYF. The CDR3 region has the DNA TGTGCCAGCAGACTAGCGGGAGTAGTCGGGGAGACCCAGTACTTC.

This clone appeared once. J is TRBJ1-6 and V is TRBV6-5; D is undetermined. The CDR3 is 15 residues long. V shed 0 bases and J shed 6 bases, with 9 bases lying between them. Per germline, CDR1 MNHEY and CDR2 SVGAGI. The CDR3, as DNA: TGTGCCAGCAGTTACTCTGGGGTTGGTAATTCACCCCTCCACTTT. Its protein product is CASSYSGVGNSPLHF.

V gene TRBV13 combines with J gene TRBJ2-2, with 10 bases lining up with TRBD2. Germline assignment: CDR1 PRHDT and CDR2 FYEKMQ (reference sequence). V gave up 0 bases and J gave up 6 bases; unmatched junction bases: 7. The CDR3 is 17 amino acids. CDR3 in amino acids: CASSLGWIAGGPGELFF. The CDR3 nucleotides read TGTGCCAGCAGCTTAGGCTGGATAGCGGGAGGCCCCGGGGAGCTGTTTTTT. Together with reference TRBV13 and TRBJ2-2, the CDR3 gives the full variable domain: AAGVIQSPRHLIKEKRETATLKCYPIPRHDTVYWYQQGPGQDPQFLISFYEKMQSDKGSIPDRFSAQQFSDYHSELNMSSLELGDSALYFCASSLGWIAGGPGELFFGEGSRLTVL.

Only one count was recorded for this clone. The sample contains more than one DNA sequence encoding this CDR3. V gene TRBV10-3 combines with J gene TRBJ2-5; D is possibly TRBD2 (5 bases). This CDR3 is 13 amino acids long. In germline, CDR1 is ENHRY, CDR2 SYGVKD. V was pared by 3 bases and J by 5 bases, with 10 bases between. CDR3 in DNA: TGTGCCATCAGTGAAACGGGCGGGGAGACCCAGTACTTC. Encoded protein: CAISETGGETQYF.

The J gene is TRBJ2-7, the V gene TRBV10-1, with 9 positions matching TRBD1. Trimming removed 6 bases from V and 6 bases from J; junction bases left unmatched: 12. In germline, CDR1 is WNHNN, CDR2 SYGVQD (reference sequence). The CDR3 covers 15 residues. The CDR3: CASSTGTGWRSEQYF. The CDR3 DNA follows: TGCGCCAGCAGCACCGGGACAGGGTGGAGGAGCGAGCAGTACTTC.

The rearrangement joins TRBV19 to TRBJ2-3; TRBD1 agrees at 8 bases. The CDR3 runs to 13 residues. The J segment lost 5 bases and the V segment lost 6 bases, leaving 4 bases of the junction unmatched. Germline CDR1 reads LNHDA; CDR2 reads SQIVND (reference sequence). The CDR3 here is CASRKTGGDTQYF. DNA of the CDR3: TGTGCCAGTAGGAAAACAGGGGGAGATACGCAGTATTTT.

The chain employs TRBV10-1 and TRBJ2-1; tentatively, D is TRBD1 or TRBD2 (6 bases each). The germline V gene has CDR1 WNHNN and CDR2 SYGVQD (reference sequence). V was shortened by 0 bases and J by 6 bases, with 12 bases between the two germline ends. The CDR3 sequence is 15 residues long. As DNA, the CDR3 is TGCGCCAGCAGTGAGTCGCCAGGGGAGGTCAATGAGCAGTTCTTC. Translation: CASSESPGEVNEQFF.

The rearrangement joins TRBV9 to TRBJ2-1; D is undetermined. The CDR3 runs to 18 residues. The ends were cut back, 0 bases at V and 2 bases at J, with 18 bases in the middle. Germline loops: CDR1 SGDLS, CDR2 YYNGEE. The CDR3 bases are TGTGCCAGCAGCGTAGCTCCACGGACCCTCCCCGCCTACAATGAGCAGTTCTTC. Its translation is CASSVAPRTLPAYNEQFF.

The gene calls are TRBV18 and TRBJ2-2; D gene ambiguous. Trimming removed 0 bases from V and 0 bases from J, with 8 bases in between. Germline CDR1 KGHSH, CDR2 LQKENI. This CDR3 has 16 amino acids. As DNA, the CDR3 is TGTGCCAGCTCACCACCTACCAACGCGAACACCGGGGAGCTGTTTTTT. This sequence encodes CASSPPTNANTGELFF.

V gene TRBV30 combines with J gene TRBJ1-1; D is ambiguous. The CDR3 covers 14 residues. V shed 3 bases and J shed 1 base, with 12 bases lying between them. Germline values: CDR1 GTSNPN, CDR2 SVGIG (reference sequence). The CDR3 DNA is TGTGCCTGGAGCGACGGGCTCGGGAACACTGAAGCTTTCTTT. Amino acids: CAWSDGLGNTEAFF.

This chain uses TRBV7-9 with TRBJ2-2, with D possibly matching TRBD1 (6 bases). The V gene's germline CDR1 is SEHNR and CDR2 FQNEAQ (reference sequence). Trimming pared 3 bases from V and 2 bases from J, leaving 13 bases between. The CDR3 runs 16 residues. Here the CDR3 DNA reads TGTGCCAGCAGCTTTCGGGCAGGGGCTAACACCGGGGAGCTGTTTTTT. Translating gives CASSFRAGANTGELFF.

The V gene is TRBV29-1, the J gene TRBJ2-1; 7 bases fit TRBD2. Germline V CDR1 and CDR2: SQVTM, ANQGSEA. The CDR3 length is 16 residues. The V and J ends lost 5 bases and 2 bases, in that order; junction bases with no gene match: 12. In nucleotides, the CDR3 is TGCAGCGTTTCCGACCTTCGCGGGAGACCCTACAATGAGCAGTTCTTC. Protein sequence: CSVSDLRGRPYNEQFF.

This clone was seen a handful of times. This rearrangement joins TRBV20-1 to TRBJ1-3; no clear D. Germline V gene lookup returns CDR1 DFQATT and CDR2 SNEGSKA (reference sequence). This CDR3 has 11 amino acids. The germline V and J ends were trimmed by 3 bases and 4 bases, with 4 bases remaining between them. The CDR3 nucleotides are TGCAGTGCTAGTACCGGAAACACCATATATTTT. This sequence encodes CSASTGNTIYF.

V usage is TRBV19 and J usage is TRBJ1-2; no clear D gene. The germline gives CDR1 LNHDA, CDR2 SQIVND (reference sequence). The V end lost 3 bases, the J end lost 3 bases, and 8 bases lay between the germline ends. This CDR3 spans 13 amino acids. CDR3 amino acids: CASSMAQHYGYTF. CDR3 nucleotides: TGTGCCAGTAGTATGGCTCAACACTATGGCTACACCTTC.

The rearrangement links TRBV28 to TRBJ1-4, with 11 nucleotides matching TRBD1. The germline V gene encodes CDR1 MDHEN and CDR2 SYDVKM. The CDR3 loop spans 14 amino acids. V lost 5 bases, J lost 7 bases, and 3 bases stayed unmatched. The CDR3: CASSRTGGGEKLFF. CDR3 coding DNA: TGTGCCAGCAGTCGGACAGGGGGCGGTGAAAAACTGTTTTTT.

The chain employs TRBV28 and TRBJ1-5, with 7 bases lining up with TRBD1. The V and J ends lost 6 bases and 0 bases, in that order; junction bases with no gene match: 14. The germline V gene has CDR1 MDHEN and CDR2 SYDVKM. The CDR3 covers 18 residues. CDR3 sequence: CASRPSPDRIYSNQPQHF. CDR3 nucleotide sequence: TGTGCCAGCAGACCCTCCCCGGACAGGATTTATAGCAATCAGCCCCAGCATTTT.

The chain carries TRBV4-1 and TRBJ2-4; possible D gene TRBD1, 6 bases. Germline V gene lookup returns CDR1 MGHRA and CDR2 YSYEKL. Deletions cut 6 bases from V and 0 bases from J, with 21 bases between. The CDR3 is made up of 18 amino acids. CDR3 sequence reads: CASSQLPVGTLAKNIQYF. In nucleotides, the CDR3 is TGCGCCAGCAGTCAATTGCCCGTGGGGACACTAGCCAAAAACATTCAGTACTTC.

J is TRBJ2-2 and V is TRBV5-5; TRBD1 agrees at 12 bases. Germline V CDR1 and CDR2: SGHKS, YYEKEE (reference sequence). V shed 5 bases and J 7 bases; nucleotides not matched to a gene: 15. The CDR3 is 18 residues long. CDR3 amino acids: CASSPLSPGQGAGGELFF. CDR3 nucleotides: TGTGCCAGCAGTCCCCTGTCTCCGGGACAGGGGGCCGGCGGGGAGCTGTTTTTT.

This chain connects TRBV2 to TRBJ2-7; 9 bases align to TRBD1. The trim removed 10 bases at V and 0 bases at J, leaving 7 bases unmatched. The CDR3 length is 14 residues. Germline CDR1 is SNHLY and CDR2 is FYNNEI. The CDR3 loop is CATRDRDSSYEQYF. The CDR3 nucleotides read TGTGCCACCAGGGACAGGGATAGCTCCTACGAGCAGTACTTC.

This rearrangement joins TRBV5-1 to TRBJ1-1; 9 bases match TRBD1. CDR3 length equals 17 residues. CDR1 and CDR2 (germline): SGHRS, YFSETQ. Trimming removed 2 bases from V and 0 bases from J; junction bases left unmatched: 8. In nucleotides, the CDR3 is TGCGCCAGCAGCTTTGACAGGGGGGGCTACATGAACACTGAAGCTTTCTTT. Protein: CASSFDRGGYMNTEAFF.

The gene calls are TRBV27 and TRBJ2-7; D is possibly TRBD2 (7 bases). Germline CDR1 and CDR2: MNHEY and SMNVEV (reference sequence). Between the trimmed V and J ends, which lost 1 base and 4 bases, there was a span of 17 bases. This CDR3 has 16 amino acids. The CDR3 nucleotides are TGTGCCAGCAGTTTATATTCAGCCGGGGGGCCTTACGAGCAGTACTTC. It is translated as CASSLYSAGGPYEQYF.

This chain connects TRBV7-9 to TRBJ1-5, with TRBD1 matching 10 bases. The CDR3 runs to 19 residues. J gave up 4 bases and V 5 bases, and 17 bases lay outside the gene matches. From germline, CDR1 is SEHNR and CDR2 FQNEAQ (reference sequence). The CDR3 sequence is CASSATIGTGVSVNQPQHF. In nucleotides, the CDR3 is TGTGCCAGCAGCGCCACTATAGGGACAGGGGTATCGGTTAATCAGCCCCAGCATTTT. Looking up the rest from reference TRBV7-9 and TRBJ1-5 gives the full variable domain: DTGVSQNPRHKITKRGQNVTFRCDPISEHNRLYWYRQTLGQGPEFLTYFQNEAQLEKSRLLSDRFSAERPKGSFSTLEIQRTEQGDSAMYLCASSATIGTGVSVNQPQHFGDGTRLSIL.